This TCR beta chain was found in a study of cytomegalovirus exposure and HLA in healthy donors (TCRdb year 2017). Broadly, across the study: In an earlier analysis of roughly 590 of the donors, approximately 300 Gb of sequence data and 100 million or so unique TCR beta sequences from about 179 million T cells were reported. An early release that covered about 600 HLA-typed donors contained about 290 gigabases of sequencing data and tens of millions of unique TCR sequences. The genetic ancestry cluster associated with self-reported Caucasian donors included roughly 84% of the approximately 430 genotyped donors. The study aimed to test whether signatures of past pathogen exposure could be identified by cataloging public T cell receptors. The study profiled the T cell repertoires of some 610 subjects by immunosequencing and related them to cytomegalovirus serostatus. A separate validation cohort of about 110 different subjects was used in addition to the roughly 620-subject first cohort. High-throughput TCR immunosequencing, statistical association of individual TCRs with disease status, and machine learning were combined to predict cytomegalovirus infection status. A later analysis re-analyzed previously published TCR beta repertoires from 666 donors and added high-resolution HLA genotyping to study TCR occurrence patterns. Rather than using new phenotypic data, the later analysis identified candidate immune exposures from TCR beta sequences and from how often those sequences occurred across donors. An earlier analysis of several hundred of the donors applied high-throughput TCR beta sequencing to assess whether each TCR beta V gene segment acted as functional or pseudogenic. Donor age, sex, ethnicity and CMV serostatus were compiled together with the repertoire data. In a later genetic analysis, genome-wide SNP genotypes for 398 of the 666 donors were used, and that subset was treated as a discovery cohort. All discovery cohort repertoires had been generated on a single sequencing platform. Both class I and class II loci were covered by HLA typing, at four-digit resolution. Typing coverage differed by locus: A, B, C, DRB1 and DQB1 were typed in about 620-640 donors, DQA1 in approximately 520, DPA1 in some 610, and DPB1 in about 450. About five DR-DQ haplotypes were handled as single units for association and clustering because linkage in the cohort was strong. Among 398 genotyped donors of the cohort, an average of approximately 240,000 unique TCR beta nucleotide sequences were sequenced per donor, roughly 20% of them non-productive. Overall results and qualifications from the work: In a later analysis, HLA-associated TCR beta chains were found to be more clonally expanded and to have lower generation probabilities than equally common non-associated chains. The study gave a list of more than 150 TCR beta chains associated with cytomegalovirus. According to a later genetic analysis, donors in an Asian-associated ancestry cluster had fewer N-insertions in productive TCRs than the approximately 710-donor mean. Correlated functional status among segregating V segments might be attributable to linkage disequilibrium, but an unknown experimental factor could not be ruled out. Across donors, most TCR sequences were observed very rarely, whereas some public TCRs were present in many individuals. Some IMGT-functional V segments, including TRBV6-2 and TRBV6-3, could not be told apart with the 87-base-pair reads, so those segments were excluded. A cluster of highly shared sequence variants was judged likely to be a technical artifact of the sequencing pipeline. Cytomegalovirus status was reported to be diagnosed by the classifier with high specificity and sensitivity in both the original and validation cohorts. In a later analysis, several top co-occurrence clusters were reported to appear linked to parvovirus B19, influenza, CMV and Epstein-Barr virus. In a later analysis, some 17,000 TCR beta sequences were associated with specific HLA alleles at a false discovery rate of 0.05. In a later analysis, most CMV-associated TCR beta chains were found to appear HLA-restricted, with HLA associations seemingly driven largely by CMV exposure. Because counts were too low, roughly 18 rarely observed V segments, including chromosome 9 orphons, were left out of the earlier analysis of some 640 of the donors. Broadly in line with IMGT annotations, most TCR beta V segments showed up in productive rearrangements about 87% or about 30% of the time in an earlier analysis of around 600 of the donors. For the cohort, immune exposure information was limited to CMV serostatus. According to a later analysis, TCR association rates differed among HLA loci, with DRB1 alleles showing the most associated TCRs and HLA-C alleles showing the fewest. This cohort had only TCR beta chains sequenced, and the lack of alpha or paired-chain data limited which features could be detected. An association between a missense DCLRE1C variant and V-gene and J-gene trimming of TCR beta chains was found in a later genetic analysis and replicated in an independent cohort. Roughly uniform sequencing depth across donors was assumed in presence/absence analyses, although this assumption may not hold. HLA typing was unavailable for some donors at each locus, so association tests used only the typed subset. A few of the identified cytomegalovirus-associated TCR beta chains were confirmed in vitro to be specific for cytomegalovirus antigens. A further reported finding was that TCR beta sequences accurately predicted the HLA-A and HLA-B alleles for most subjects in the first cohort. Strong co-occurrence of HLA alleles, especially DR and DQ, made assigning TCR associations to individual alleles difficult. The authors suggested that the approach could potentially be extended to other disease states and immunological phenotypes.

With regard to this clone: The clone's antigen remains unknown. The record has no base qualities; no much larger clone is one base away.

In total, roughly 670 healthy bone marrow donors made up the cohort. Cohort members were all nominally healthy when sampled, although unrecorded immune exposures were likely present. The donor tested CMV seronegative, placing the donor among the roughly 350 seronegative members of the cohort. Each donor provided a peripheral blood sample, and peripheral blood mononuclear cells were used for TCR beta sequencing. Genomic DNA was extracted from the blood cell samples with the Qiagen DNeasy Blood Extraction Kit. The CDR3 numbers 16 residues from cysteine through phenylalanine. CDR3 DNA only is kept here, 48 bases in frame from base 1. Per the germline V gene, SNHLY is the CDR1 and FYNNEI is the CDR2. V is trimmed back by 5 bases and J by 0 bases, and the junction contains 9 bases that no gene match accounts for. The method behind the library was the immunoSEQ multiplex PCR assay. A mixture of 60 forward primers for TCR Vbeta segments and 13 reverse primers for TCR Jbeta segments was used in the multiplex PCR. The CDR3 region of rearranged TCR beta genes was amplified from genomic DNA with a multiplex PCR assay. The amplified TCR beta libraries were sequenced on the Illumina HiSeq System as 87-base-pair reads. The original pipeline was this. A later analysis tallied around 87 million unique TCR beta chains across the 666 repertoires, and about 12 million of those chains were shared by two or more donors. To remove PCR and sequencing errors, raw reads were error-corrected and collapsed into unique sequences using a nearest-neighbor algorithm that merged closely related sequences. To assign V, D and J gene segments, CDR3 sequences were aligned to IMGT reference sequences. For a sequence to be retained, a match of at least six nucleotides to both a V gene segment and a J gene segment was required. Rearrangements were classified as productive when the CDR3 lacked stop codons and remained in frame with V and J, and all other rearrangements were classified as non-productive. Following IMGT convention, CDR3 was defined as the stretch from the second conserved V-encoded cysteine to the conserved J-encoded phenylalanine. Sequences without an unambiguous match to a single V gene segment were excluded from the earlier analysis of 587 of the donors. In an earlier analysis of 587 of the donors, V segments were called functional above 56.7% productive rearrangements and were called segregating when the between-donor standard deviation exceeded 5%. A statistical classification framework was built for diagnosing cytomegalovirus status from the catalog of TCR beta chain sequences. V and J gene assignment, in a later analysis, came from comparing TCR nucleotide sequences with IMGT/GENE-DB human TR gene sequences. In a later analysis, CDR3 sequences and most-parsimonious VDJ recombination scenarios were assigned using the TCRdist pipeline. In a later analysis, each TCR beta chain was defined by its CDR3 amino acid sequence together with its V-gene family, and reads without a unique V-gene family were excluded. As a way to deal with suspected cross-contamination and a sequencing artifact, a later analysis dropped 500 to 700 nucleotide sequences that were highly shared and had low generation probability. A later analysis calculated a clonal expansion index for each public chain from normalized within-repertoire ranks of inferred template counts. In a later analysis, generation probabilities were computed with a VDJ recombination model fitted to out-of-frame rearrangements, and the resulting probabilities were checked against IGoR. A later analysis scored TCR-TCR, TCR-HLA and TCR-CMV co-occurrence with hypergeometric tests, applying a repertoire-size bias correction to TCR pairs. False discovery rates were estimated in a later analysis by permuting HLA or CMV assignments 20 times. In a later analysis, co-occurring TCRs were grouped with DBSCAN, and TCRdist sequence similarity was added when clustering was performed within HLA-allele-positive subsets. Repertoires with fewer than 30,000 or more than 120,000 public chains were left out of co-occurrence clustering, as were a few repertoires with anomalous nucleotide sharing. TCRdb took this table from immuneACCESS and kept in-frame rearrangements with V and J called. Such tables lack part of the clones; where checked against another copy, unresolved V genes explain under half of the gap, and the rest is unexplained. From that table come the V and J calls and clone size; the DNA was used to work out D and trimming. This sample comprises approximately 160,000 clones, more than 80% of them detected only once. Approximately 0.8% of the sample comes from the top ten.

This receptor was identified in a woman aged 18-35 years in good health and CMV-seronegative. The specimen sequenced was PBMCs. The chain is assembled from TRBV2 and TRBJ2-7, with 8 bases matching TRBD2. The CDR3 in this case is CASSTIAGSNSYEQYF. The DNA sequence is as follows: TGTGCCAGCAGTACAATAGCGGGATCGAACTCCTACGAGCAGTACTTC.